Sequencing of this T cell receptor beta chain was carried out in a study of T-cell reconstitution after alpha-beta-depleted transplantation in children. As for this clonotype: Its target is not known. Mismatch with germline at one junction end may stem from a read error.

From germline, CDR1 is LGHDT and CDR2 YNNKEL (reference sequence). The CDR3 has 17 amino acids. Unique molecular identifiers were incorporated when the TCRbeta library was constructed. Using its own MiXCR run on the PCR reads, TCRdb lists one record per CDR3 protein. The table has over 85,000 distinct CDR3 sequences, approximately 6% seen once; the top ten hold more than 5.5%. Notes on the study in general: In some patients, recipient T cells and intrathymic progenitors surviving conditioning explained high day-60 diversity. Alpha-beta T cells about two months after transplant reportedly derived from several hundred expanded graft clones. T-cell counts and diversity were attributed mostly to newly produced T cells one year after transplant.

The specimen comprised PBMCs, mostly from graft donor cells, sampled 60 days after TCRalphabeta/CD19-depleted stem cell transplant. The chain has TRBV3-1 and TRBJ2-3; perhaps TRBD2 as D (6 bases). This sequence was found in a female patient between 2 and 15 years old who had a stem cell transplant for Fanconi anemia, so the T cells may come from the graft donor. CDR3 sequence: CASTQPLPSDYTDTQYF. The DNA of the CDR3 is TGTGCCAGCACCCAACCCCTCCCTAGCGACTACACAGATACGCAGTATTTT.